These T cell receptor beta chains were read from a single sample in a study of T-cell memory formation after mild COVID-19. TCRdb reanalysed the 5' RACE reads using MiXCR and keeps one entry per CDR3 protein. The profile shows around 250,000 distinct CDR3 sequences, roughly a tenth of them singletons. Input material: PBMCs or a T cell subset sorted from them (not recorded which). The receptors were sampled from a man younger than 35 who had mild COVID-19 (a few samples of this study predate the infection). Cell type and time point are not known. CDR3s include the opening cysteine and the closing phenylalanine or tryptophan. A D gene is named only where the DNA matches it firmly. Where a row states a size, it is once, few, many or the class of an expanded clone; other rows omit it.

CDR3nt: TGTGCCATCAGTGCGGGAACCGGGACAGGGGGCGCATTGGCTGGAAACACCATATATTTT
CDR3aa: CAISAGTGTGGALAGNTIYF
d_gene: TRBD1
abundance: -
len: 20
v_gene: TRBV10-3
j_gene: TRBJ1-3

CDR3nt: TGTGCCAGCAGTTACGGTACAGGATCGGGGGTTGAGTTCTTC
CDR3aa: CASSYGTGSGVEFF
d_gene: -
abundance: few
len: 14
v_gene: TRBV6-6
j_gene: TRBJ2-1

CDR3nt: TGTGCCAGCAGCAGAAACCAGGGGAACTATGGCTACACCTTC
CDR3aa: CASSRNQGNYGYTF
d_gene: -
abundance: many
len: 14
v_gene: TRBV7-2
j_gene: TRBJ1-2

CDR3nt: TGTGCCAGCAGTTACACGGGGGGTGGAGAGACCCAGTACTTC
CDR3aa: CASSYTGGGETQYF
d_gene: TRBD2
abundance: -
len: 14
v_gene: TRBV6-5
j_gene: TRBJ2-5

CDR3nt: TGTGCCAGCAGCTCCCAACGGGCGGGGGGCTACGAGCAGTACTTC
CDR3aa: CASSSQRAGGYEQYF
d_gene: TRBD2
abundance: -
len: 15
v_gene: TRBV5-6
j_gene: TRBJ2-7

CDR3nt: TGTGCCAGCAGCGGGACTAGCGGAGCCCTCAATGAGCAGTTCTTC
CDR3aa: CASSGTSGALNEQFF
d_gene: TRBD2
abundance: few
len: 15
v_gene: TRBV7-2
j_gene: TRBJ2-1

CDR3nt: TGTGCCACCACCGGGACTAGCGGGGGGGCTGTCGGGGAGCAGTTTTTT
CDR3aa: CATTGTSGGAVGEQFF
d_gene: TRBD2
abundance: -
len: 16
v_gene: TRBV12-3/TRBV12-4
j_gene: TRBJ2-2

CDR3nt: TGCGCCAGCAGCCTAGAGGGCATGAGCACAGATACGCAGTATTTT
CDR3aa: CASSLEGMSTDTQYF
d_gene: -
abundance: many
len: 15
v_gene: TRBV4-3
j_gene: TRBJ2-3

CDR3nt: TGTGCCAGCAGCGTGACAGAAGAGACCCAGTACTTC
CDR3aa: CASSVTEETQYF
d_gene: -
abundance: few
len: 12
v_gene: TRBV9
j_gene: TRBJ2-5

CDR3nt: TGTGCCAGTAGACGGGTCTCTGGGGCCAACGTCCTGACTTTC
CDR3aa: CASRRVSGANVLTF
d_gene: -
abundance: few
len: 14
v_gene: TRBV12-3/TRBV12-4
j_gene: TRBJ2-6

CDR3nt: TGTGCCAGCAGTTTGTGGGGGGGGATACCAGATACGCAGTATTTT
CDR3aa: CASSLWGGIPDTQYF
d_gene: TRBD2
abundance: few
len: 15
v_gene: TRBV28
j_gene: TRBJ2-3

CDR3nt: TGTGCCAGCATAGGGAATTCACCCCTCCACTTT
CDR3aa: CASIGNSPLHF
d_gene: -
abundance: few
len: 11
v_gene: TRBV2
j_gene: TRBJ1-6

CDR3nt: TGCAGTGTCCCCCTCGGGGGGCCTCGAAATGAGCAGTTCTTC
CDR3aa: CSVPLGGPRNEQFF
d_gene: -
abundance: -
len: 14
v_gene: TRBV20-1
j_gene: TRBJ2-1

CDR3nt: TGTGCCAGCAGATCCTCGAGACTAGCGGGGTACAATGAGCAGTTCTTC
CDR3aa: CASRSSRLAGYNEQFF
d_gene: TRBD2
abundance: few
len: 16
v_gene: TRBV12-3/TRBV12-4
j_gene: TRBJ2-1

CDR3nt: TGTGCCAGCTCACCTGTCCAGGGAACTAATGAAAAACTGTTTTTT
CDR3aa: CASSPVQGTNEKLFF
d_gene: -
abundance: -
len: 15
v_gene: TRBV18
j_gene: TRBJ1-4

CDR3nt: TGTGCCAGCTCACCCCTTGACCTGGGCGCTGAAGCTTTCTTT
CDR3aa: CASSPLDLGAEAFF
d_gene: -
abundance: -
len: 14
v_gene: TRBV18
j_gene: TRBJ1-1

CDR3nt: TGTGCCAGCAGCTACTACAGGGGGTGGGGCACTGAAGCTTTCTTT
CDR3aa: CASSYYRGWGTEAFF
d_gene: TRBD1
abundance: -
len: 15
v_gene: TRBV3-1
j_gene: TRBJ1-1

CDR3nt: TGTGCCACCAGATTGTTAGCGGGGAACACCGGGGAGCTGTTTTTT
CDR3aa: CATRLLAGNTGELFF
d_gene: TRBD2
abundance: -
len: 15
v_gene: TRBV15
j_gene: TRBJ2-2

CDR3nt: TGTGCCAGCAGTTACCACGACAGGGTTAACGAGCAGTACTTC
CDR3aa: CASSYHDRVNEQYF
d_gene: TRBD1
abundance: few
len: 14
v_gene: TRBV6-5
j_gene: TRBJ2-7

CDR3nt: TGTGCCAGCAGCGCCGCCGCAGGGGGAGAGACCCAGTACTTC
CDR3aa: CASSAAAGGETQYF
d_gene: TRBD1
abundance: few
len: 14
v_gene: TRBV9
j_gene: TRBJ2-5

CDR3nt: TGTGCCAGCAGCGCCTCGGGGGGCTACGAGCAGTACTTC
CDR3aa: CASSASGGYEQYF
d_gene: TRBD2
abundance: -
len: 13
v_gene: TRBV9
j_gene: TRBJ2-7

CDR3nt: TGTGCCAGCAGTGGACAGGGCTCCGGGATGAACACTGAAGCTTTCTTT
CDR3aa: CASSGQGSGMNTEAFF
d_gene: TRBD1
abundance: -
len: 16
v_gene: TRBV6-5
j_gene: TRBJ1-1

CDR3nt: TGTGCCAGCAGCCCCTTCGGGGATGAGCAGTTCTTC
CDR3aa: CASSPFGDEQFF
d_gene: -
abundance: many
len: 12
v_gene: TRBV16
j_gene: TRBJ2-1

CDR3nt: TGTGCCAGCAGGGGGGGCTGGGAGAATGAGCAGTTCTTC
CDR3aa: CASRGGWENEQFF
d_gene: -
abundance: few
len: 13
v_gene: TRBV7-9
j_gene: TRBJ2-1

CDR3nt: TGCAGTGCCGTTGTAGGGACTATCAGGGGCTACGAGCAGTACTTC
CDR3aa: CSAVVGTIRGYEQYF
d_gene: -
abundance: -
len: 15
v_gene: TRBV20-1
j_gene: TRBJ2-7

CDR3nt: TGCGCCAGCAGCTCGGGACAGGGGAGGGTACGAACAGATACGCAGTATTTT
CDR3aa: CASSSGQGRVRTDTQYF
d_gene: TRBD1
abundance: few
len: 17
v_gene: TRBV5-1
j_gene: TRBJ2-3

CDR3nt: TGTGCCAGCAGCGGGGGGGAGACAAGAAACGGCTACACCTTC
CDR3aa: CASSGGETRNGYTF
d_gene: -
abundance: few
len: 14
v_gene: TRBV11-2
j_gene: TRBJ1-2

CDR3nt: TGTGCCAGCACCCGGGGGCGGGGGGGCCCCCAAGAGACCCAGTACTTC
CDR3aa: CASTRGRGGPQETQYF
d_gene: TRBD2
abundance: -
len: 16
v_gene: TRBV12-3/TRBV12-4
j_gene: TRBJ2-5

CDR3nt: TGTGCCAGCAGCGTAGACGAGGGGAAGGATGAGCAGTTCTTC
CDR3aa: CASSVDEGKDEQFF
d_gene: -
abundance: few
len: 14
v_gene: TRBV9
j_gene: TRBJ2-1

CDR3nt: TGTGCCATCCCGGCTAAAACGGGCGGGGAGCTGTTTTTT
CDR3aa: CAIPAKTGGELFF
d_gene: -
abundance: -
len: 13
v_gene: TRBV10-3
j_gene: TRBJ2-2

CDR3nt: TGTGCCAGCAGCCCGGGAGTGAGCACCGGGGAGCTGTTTTTT
CDR3aa: CASSPGVSTGELFF
d_gene: -
abundance: -
len: 14
v_gene: TRBV11-3
j_gene: TRBJ2-2

CDR3nt: TGTGCCAGCAGCTTAGGGGGGCTCACCCTGACCTCTGGAAACACCATATATTTT
CDR3aa: CASSLGGLTLTSGNTIYF
d_gene: -
abundance: few
len: 18
v_gene: TRBV7-6
j_gene: TRBJ1-3

CDR3nt: TGTGCCAGCAGCCTTATTAACCCAGGGGGACGAGAGACCCAGTACTTC
CDR3aa: CASSLINPGGRETQYF
d_gene: TRBD1
abundance: -
len: 16
v_gene: TRBV7-9
j_gene: TRBJ2-5

CDR3nt: TGTGCCATCAGTGATGGGGACTCGGAAAAACTGTTTTTT
CDR3aa: CAISDGDSEKLFF
d_gene: -
abundance: few
len: 13
v_gene: TRBV10-3
j_gene: TRBJ1-4

CDR3nt: TGTGCCAGCAGCTTATCTCAGGACAACTACAATGAGCAGTTCTTC
CDR3aa: CASSLSQDNYNEQFF
d_gene: -
abundance: few
len: 15
v_gene: TRBV7-2
j_gene: TRBJ2-1

CDR3nt: TGTGCCAGCACCCAGAATCGGGGGGAGACCCAGTACTTC
CDR3aa: CASTQNRGETQYF
d_gene: -
abundance: -
len: 13
v_gene: TRBV6-1
j_gene: TRBJ2-5

CDR3nt: TGTGCCAGCTCACCACCGAACGCACAAGAGACCCAGTACTTC
CDR3aa: CASSPPNAQETQYF
d_gene: -
abundance: -
len: 14
v_gene: TRBV18
j_gene: TRBJ2-5

CDR3nt: TGCGCCAGCAGCTTTATGTTTAACAATGAGCAGTTCTTC
CDR3aa: CASSFMFNNEQFF
d_gene: -
abundance: -
len: 13
v_gene: TRBV5-1
j_gene: TRBJ2-1

CDR3nt: TGTGCCAGCAGGCGACAGGGGAGGCTTACTGGAAACACCATATATTTT
CDR3aa: CASRRQGRLTGNTIYF
d_gene: TRBD1
abundance: few
len: 16
v_gene: TRBV12-3/TRBV12-4
j_gene: TRBJ1-3

CDR3nt: TGTGCCAGCAGCCAGGACAACGGGGCTGAGCAGTTCTTC
CDR3aa: CASSQDNGAEQFF
d_gene: -
abundance: few
len: 13
v_gene: TRBV5-4
j_gene: TRBJ2-1

CDR3nt: TGTGCCAGCAGTTCACGCACCCACGAGCAGTACTTC
CDR3aa: CASSSRTHEQYF
d_gene: -
abundance: -
len: 12
v_gene: TRBV27
j_gene: TRBJ2-7

CDR3nt: TGCGCCAGCAGACAAACGACGGAGAACACTGAAGCTTTCTTT
CDR3aa: CASRQTTENTEAFF
d_gene: -
abundance: -
len: 14
v_gene: TRBV5-1
j_gene: TRBJ1-1

CDR3nt: TGTGCCAGCACTAATCAGGGCGCAGATACGCAGTATTTT
CDR3aa: CASTNQGADTQYF
d_gene: -
abundance: few
len: 13
v_gene: TRBV28
j_gene: TRBJ2-3

CDR3nt: TGTGCCAGCAGGCCTGCAGGACAGGGGCCAGGAAACATTCAGTACTTC
CDR3aa: CASRPAGQGPGNIQYF
d_gene: TRBD1
abundance: many
len: 16
v_gene: TRBV6-5
j_gene: TRBJ2-4

CDR3nt: TGTGCCAGTTCGACAGGGGGCTTAGACCAGCCCCAGCATTTT
CDR3aa: CASSTGGLDQPQHF
d_gene: TRBD1
abundance: -
len: 14
v_gene: TRBV19
j_gene: TRBJ1-5

CDR3nt: TGTGCCAGCAGCTTGTTTCAGGGGAGCTCCTACGAGCAGTACTTC
CDR3aa: CASSLFQGSSYEQYF
d_gene: -
abundance: -
len: 15
v_gene: TRBV5-5
j_gene: TRBJ2-7

CDR3nt: TGTGCCAGCAGAAAAAGGGCGGGGAACACTGAAGCTTTCTTT
CDR3aa: CASRKRAGNTEAFF
d_gene: -
abundance: few
len: 14
v_gene: TRBV12-3/TRBV12-4
j_gene: TRBJ1-1

CDR3nt: TGCGCCAGCAGCCAAGGGTCTGGACAGTACAATGAGCAGTTCTTC
CDR3aa: CASSQGSGQYNEQFF
d_gene: -
abundance: few
len: 15
v_gene: TRBV4-1
j_gene: TRBJ2-1

CDR3nt: TGTGCCAGCAGCCGGGGACTTCCAAATCAGCCCCAGCATTTT
CDR3aa: CASSRGLPNQPQHF
d_gene: -
abundance: -
len: 14
v_gene: TRBV6-2/TRBV6-3
j_gene: TRBJ1-5

CDR3nt: TGTGCCAGCAGCTTAGGTGGAAAAGGGTTCACAGATACGCAGTATTTT
CDR3aa: CASSLGGKGFTDTQYF
d_gene: -
abundance: -
len: 16
v_gene: TRBV7-2
j_gene: TRBJ2-3

CDR3nt: TGTGCCAGCAGTGGATCCAGGGGGTACCAAGAGACCCAGTACTTC
CDR3aa: CASSGSRGYQETQYF
d_gene: TRBD1
abundance: -
len: 15
v_gene: TRBV6-5
j_gene: TRBJ2-5

CDR3nt: TGCGCCAGCAGCCAAGGCACGAGCTCCTACAATGAGCAGTTCTTC
CDR3aa: CASSQGTSSYNEQFF
d_gene: -
abundance: many
len: 15
v_gene: TRBV4-3
j_gene: TRBJ2-1

CDR3nt: TGTGCCAGCAGCCCCCGGGACAGGGGCCCGTACTTC
CDR3aa: CASSPRDRGPYF
d_gene: TRBD1
abundance: few
len: 12
v_gene: TRBV13
j_gene: TRBJ2-7

CDR3nt: TGTGCCAGCAGCGACAGGGTTATGAACACTGAAGCTTTCTTT
CDR3aa: CASSDRVMNTEAFF
d_gene: TRBD1
abundance: few
len: 14
v_gene: TRBV28
j_gene: TRBJ1-1

CDR3nt: TGCAGTGCCGTAGACAGTGCTTCACCCCTCCACTTT
CDR3aa: CSAVDSASPLHF
d_gene: -
abundance: many
len: 12
v_gene: TRBV20-1
j_gene: TRBJ1-6

CDR3nt: TGTGCCAGCAGCCCCGATTCAACTAATGAAAAACTGTTTTTT
CDR3aa: CASSPDSTNEKLFF
d_gene: -
abundance: -
len: 14
v_gene: TRBV7-9
j_gene: TRBJ1-4

CDR3nt: TGTGCCAGCAGTAGACCGGGTGGGGGGGAGCTGTTTTTT
CDR3aa: CASSRPGGGELFF
d_gene: -
abundance: few
len: 13
v_gene: TRBV6-6
j_gene: TRBJ2-2